This TCR beta chain was recovered during a study of a mutant IDH1 vaccine in newly diagnosed glioma. On the study more broadly: The start of vaccination came 4-6 weeks after radiotherapy alone, or with temozolomide cycles. Treated patients showed a male proportion of approximately 62%, a female proportion of approximately 38%, and a mean age of around 39 years. The earlier regimen, radiotherapy, temozolomide, or both, was most often both.

Germline CDR1 and CDR2: SGHVS and FQNEAQ. This CDR3 has 14 amino acids. With 5 bases removed from V and 4 bases from J, the gap between germline ends came to 14 bases. Regarding this clone: The antigen is undetermined.

Stated time point: week 23, last vaccination. Topical imiquimod accompanied each vaccine dose, which consisted of 300 ug of mutant IDH1 20-mer peptide. Donor diagnoses consisted of new WHO grade 3 or 4 IDH1-mutant, ATRX-lost astrocytomas. Libraries were prepared by immunoSEQ multiplex PCR; TCRdb keeps only in-frame clonotypes and omits some of them. The data hold 50,000 to 65,000 clones, with 87% observed a single time. The origin of this receptor is a man in his forties with glioma. The sequencing here drew on PBMCs, taken from a glioma patient whose treatment included an IDH1 peptide vaccine. The rearrangement links TRBV7-8 to TRBJ1-2; maybe TRBD1 (6 bases). The CDR3 sequence: CASSPDSLSYGYTF. The CDR3, as DNA: TGTGCCAGCAGCCCGGACAGTTTAAGCTATGGCTACACCTTC.